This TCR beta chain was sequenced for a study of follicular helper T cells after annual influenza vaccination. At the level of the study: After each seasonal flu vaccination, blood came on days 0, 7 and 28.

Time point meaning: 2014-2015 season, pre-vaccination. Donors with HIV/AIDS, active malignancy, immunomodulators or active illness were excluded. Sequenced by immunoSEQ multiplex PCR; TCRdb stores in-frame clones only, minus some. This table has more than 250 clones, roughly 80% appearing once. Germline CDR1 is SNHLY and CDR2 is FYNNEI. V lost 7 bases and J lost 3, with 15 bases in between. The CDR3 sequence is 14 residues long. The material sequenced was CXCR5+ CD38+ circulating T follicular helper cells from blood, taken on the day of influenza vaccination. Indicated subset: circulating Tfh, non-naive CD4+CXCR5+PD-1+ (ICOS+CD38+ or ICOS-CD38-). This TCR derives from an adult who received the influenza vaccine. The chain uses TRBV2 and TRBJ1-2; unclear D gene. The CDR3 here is CASILRRKDYGYTF. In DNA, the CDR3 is TGTGCCAGCATTCTAAGACGGAAAGACTATGGCTACACCTTC.